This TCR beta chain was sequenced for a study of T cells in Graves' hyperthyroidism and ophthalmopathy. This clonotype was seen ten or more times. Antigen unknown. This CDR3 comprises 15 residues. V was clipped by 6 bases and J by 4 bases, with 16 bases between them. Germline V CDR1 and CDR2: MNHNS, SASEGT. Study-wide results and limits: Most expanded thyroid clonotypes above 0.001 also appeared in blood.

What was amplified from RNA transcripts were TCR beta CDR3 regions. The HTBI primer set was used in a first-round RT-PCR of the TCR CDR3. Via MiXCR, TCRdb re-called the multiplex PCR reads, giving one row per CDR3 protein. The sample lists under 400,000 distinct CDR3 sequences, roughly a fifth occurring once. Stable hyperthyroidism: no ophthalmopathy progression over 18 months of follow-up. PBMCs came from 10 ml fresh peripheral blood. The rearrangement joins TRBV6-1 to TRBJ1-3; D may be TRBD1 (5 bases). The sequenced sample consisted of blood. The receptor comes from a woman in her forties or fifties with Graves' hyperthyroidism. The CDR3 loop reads CASRPTGLWGNTIYF. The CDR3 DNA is TGTGCCAGCAGGCCCACAGGCCTGTGGGGAAACACCATATATTTT.